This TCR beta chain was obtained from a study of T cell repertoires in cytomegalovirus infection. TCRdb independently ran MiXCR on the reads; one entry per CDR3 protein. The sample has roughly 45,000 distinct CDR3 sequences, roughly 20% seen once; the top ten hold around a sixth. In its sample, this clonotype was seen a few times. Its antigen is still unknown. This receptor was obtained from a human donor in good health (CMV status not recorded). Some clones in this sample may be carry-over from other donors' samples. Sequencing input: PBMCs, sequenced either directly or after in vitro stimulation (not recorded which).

Here the CDR3 reads CASSLSDRDHEQYF. The CDR3 DNA is TGTGCCAGCAGTCTCTCTGACAGGGACCACGAGCAGTACTTC. This chain links TRBV12-3 or TRBV12-4 with TRBJ2-7; 7 nucleotides align to TRBD1. The CDR3 sequence is 14 residues long. Germline trimming cut 5 bases from V and 5 bases from J; bases unmatched to any gene: 9.